This is a list of T cell receptor beta chains from one sample in a study of blood T cell repertoires in COVID-19. Clones were read by immunoSEQ multiplex PCR, and TCRdb kept only the in-frame ones, dropping some. The sample shows approximately 500,000 clones, 75% to 90% of them seen only once. The sequenced material came from peripheral blood. These receptors came from a man between 18 and 35 years old with COVID-19, enrolled during active disease. Each CDR3 is given with its conserved first and last residue. A D gene is named only where the DNA matches it firmly. Some rows mark clone size as missing; the rest say once, few, many or name a class of expanded clone.

TRBV19	NA	TRBD1	TRBJ2-1	CASRRDSTNNEQFF	TGTGCCAGTAGGAGGGACAGCACAAACAATGAGCAGTTCTTC
TRBV3-1/TRBV3-2	NA	TRBD2	TRBJ2-2	CASSPRGDHTGELFF	TGTGCCAGCAGCCCTCGGGGGGACCACACCGGGGAGCTGTTTTTT
TRBV5-6	NA	NA	TRBJ1-2	CASSLVGGPYREDGYTF	TGTGCCAGCAGCTTGGTGGGGGGGCCCTACAGGGAAGATGGCTACACCTTC
TRBV7-2	NA	TRBD2	TRBJ2-3	CASSSSLAGGLDTQYF	TGTGCCAGCAGCTCTTCTCTGGCGGGGGGGCTCGATACGCAGTATTTT
TRBV5-1	NA	NA	TRBJ2-1	CASSPDSQSSYNEQFF	TGCGCCAGCAGCCCCGACTCCCAGAGCTCCTACAATGAGCAGTTCTTC
TRBV18	NA	NA	TRBJ1-4	CASSPSGNEKLFF	TGTGCCAGCTCACCGTCAGGGAATGAAAAACTGTTTTTT
TRBV27	few	TRBD1	TRBJ2-7	CATHKPGQGQQYF	TGTGCCACCCACAAACCGGGACAGGGACAGCAGTACTTC
TRBV7-9	NA	TRBD1	TRBJ2-1	CALSPRDRNYNEQFF	TGTGCTCTAAGTCCTCGGGACAGAAATTACAATGAGCAGTTCTTC
TRBV7-6	NA	TRBD2	TRBJ2-7	CASTPLPSGSYEQYF	TGTGCCAGCACGCCGCTGCCTAGCGGCTCCTACGAGCAGTACTTC
TRBV28	NA	TRBD1	TRBJ1-2	CASSPSFGTGRYTF	TGTGCCAGCAGCCCGTCTTTCGGGACAGGTCGGTACACCTTC
TRBV19	NA	TRBD1	TRBJ1-6	CASRDGQGGSPLHF	TGTGCCAGTAGAGACGGACAGGGCGGTTCACCCCTCCACTTT
TRBV29-1	NA	TRBD1	TRBJ2-7	CSVGPGTVYEQYF	TGCAGCGTCGGGCCCGGGACAGTCTACGAGCAGTACTTC
TRBV6-1	NA	NA	TRBJ1-2	CASSELGKGMGYGYTF	TGTGCCAGCAGTGAATTGGGGAAGGGGATGGGCTATGGCTACACCTTC
TRBV5-1	once	TRBD2	TRBJ2-7	CASSPRAGVWEQYF	TGCGCCAGCAGCCCCCGGGCGGGGGTTTGGGAGCAGTACTTC
TRBV28	once	TRBD1	TRBJ2-2	CASTQDRVNTGELFF	TGTGCCAGCACCCAGGACAGGGTTAACACCGGGGAGCTGTTTTTT
TRBV27	NA	NA	TRBJ1-1	CASSLRTRAIGTEAFF	TGTGCCAGCAGTTTACGGACCAGGGCGATTGGCACTGAAGCTTTCTTT
TRBV19	NA	NA	TRBJ2-5	CATSGRETQYF	TGTGCCACCTCTGGGCGAGAGACCCAGTACTTC